Listed below are T cell receptor beta chains from one sample, sequenced in a study of shared clonotypes between healthy human individuals. The method was immunoSEQ multiplex PCR; TCRdb's version includes in-frame clones alone and lacks a portion of them. The data show 2 million to 3 million clones, 93% seen once. Sample: naive CD4+ T cells from PBMCs. All receptors derive from a man aged 18-30 years in good health. Some clones in this sample may be carry-over from other donors' samples. Both conserved end residues are part of each CDR3. Fields, in order: J gene, D gene, V gene, clone size, CDR3 DNA, CDR3 protein. D genes are given only for firm matches. The size of a clone is reported for some rows only, either as once, few or many, or as a class for expanded clones.

TRBJ2-3,-,TRBV27,-,TGTGCCAGCAGTTCTTCCGAAGCGGGAGATACGCAGTATTTT,CASSSSEAGDTQYF
TRBJ2-7,-,TRBV6-1,-,TGTGCCAGCAGTGAAGGGGGGATCGTAGAGTACTTC,CASSEGGIVEYF
TRBJ2-7,-,TRBV6-5,-,TGTGCCAGCAGTGGACCCATGAACCCCACCTACGAGCAGTACTTC,CASSGPMNPTYEQYF
TRBJ1-2,-,TRBV7-9,-,TGTGCCAGCAGCTCTAGGACCCCGTTGGGAGGCTACACCTTC,CASSSRTPLGGYTF
TRBJ2-5,-,TRBV12-5,-,TGTGCTAGTACAGGAGGGGTAGGTCAGACCCAGTACTTC,CASTGGVGQTQYF
TRBJ2-5,-,TRBV28,-,TGTGCCAGCAGTTTGGCCTCCGGGCCTCCCCAAGAGACCCAGTACTTC,CASSLASGPPQETQYF
TRBJ1-5,-,TRBV28,-,TGTGCCAGCAGATCCTTCAGTCGTCAGCCCCAGCATTTT,CASRSFSRQPQHF
TRBJ1-2,TRBD1,TRBV9,-,TGTGCCAGCTCCCGAACCGGGACAGGGTATGGGTATGGCTACACCTTC,CASSRTGTGYGYGYTF
TRBJ1-2,-,TRBV9,once,TGTGCCAGCAGCGTTGAAGGGTTTGGTGGCTACACCTTC,CASSVEGFGGYTF
TRBJ1-4,-,TRBV5-1,-,TGCGCCAGCAGCTTGGAACGCGGGGATGAAAAACTGTTTTTT,CASSLERGDEKLFF
TRBJ2-7,-,TRBV28,-,TGTGCCAGCAGTTCCCCCAATAGATGGGGGGCGACGATGTACGAGCAGTACTTC,CASSSPNRWGATMYEQYF
TRBJ2-2,TRBD1,TRBV19,-,TGTGCCAGTAAGGGACAGGGGACCGGGGAGCTGTTTTTT,CASKGQGTGELFF
TRBJ2-7,TRBD2,TRBV5-6,-,TGTGCCAGCAGCAGGGGGGGGCTAGCGGGAGCCGAGCAGTACTTC,CASSRGGLAGAEQYF
TRBJ1-3,-,TRBV19,once,TGTGCCAGTAGTACCGGACGGCGGGGAAACACCATATATTTT,CASSTGRRGNTIYF
TRBJ1-4,-,TRBV28,-,TGTGCCAGCAGTAGATTAATCGCAACTAATGAAAAACTGTTTTTT,CASSRLIATNEKLFF
TRBJ2-7,-,TRBV11-2,-,TGTGCCAGCAGCTTCGAGTTGAGGGGCAACTACGAGCAGTACTTC,CASSFELRGNYEQYF
TRBJ1-1,-,TRBV5-1,-,TGCGCCAGCAGCCAGGGACGGGGCACTGAAGCTTTCTTT,CASSQGRGTEAFF
TRBJ1-3,-,TRBV5-6,-,TGTGCCAGCAGCCCCACCGGGGTCTCTGGAAACACCATATATTTT,CASSPTGVSGNTIYF
TRBJ2-3,-,TRBV2,-,TGTGCCAGCGGGCGGGGACAGAGTGGATTGGATACGCAGTATTTT,CASGRGQSGLDTQYF
TRBJ1-5,-,TRBV5-8,-,TGTGCCAGCAGCGGCCTGGGGGAGTGGAGCAATCAGCCCCAGCATTTT,CASSGLGEWSNQPQHF
TRBJ1-6,-,TRBV30,-,TGTGCCTGGAGTGTAACCGGGAGCTCCTATAATTCACCCCTCCACTTT,CAWSVTGSSYNSPLHF
TRBJ2-1,-,TRBV19,-,TGTGCCAGTAGTATTGGTATGGGGCCGGTCAATGAGCAGTTCTTC,CASSIGMGPVNEQFF
TRBJ2-7,-,TRBV28,-,TGTGCCAGCAGTCAGTCACCCTCCTACGAGCAGTACTTC,CASSQSPSYEQYF
TRBJ2-2,-,TRBV14,-,TGTGCCAGCAGCCAAGTTGTAGGCACCGGGGAGCTGTTTTTT,CASSQVVGTGELFF
TRBJ1-5,TRBD1,TRBV10-1,-,TGCGCCAGCAGTGCGTATTTGAGGGGACAGAGGGAAAGGAGCAATCAGCCCCAGCATTTT,CASSAYLRGQRERSNQPQHF
TRBJ2-2,-,TRBV28,-,TGTGCCAGCAGTTCGAGGGCGCGGACCGGGGAGCTGTTTTTT,CASSSRARTGELFF
TRBJ2-5,TRBD1,TRBV5-1,-,TGCGCCAGCTATACAGGGGGAAAAGAGACCCAGTACTTC,CASYTGGKETQYF
TRBJ1-1,-,TRBV28,-,TGTGCCAGCAGATTAGTAAACACTGAAGCTTTCTTT,CASRLVNTEAFF
TRBJ2-3,TRBD2,TRBV5-1,-,TGCGCCAGCAGCTCGGGTGCGGGAGGGGCGATGGTAGATACGCAGTATTTT,CASSSGAGGAMVDTQYF